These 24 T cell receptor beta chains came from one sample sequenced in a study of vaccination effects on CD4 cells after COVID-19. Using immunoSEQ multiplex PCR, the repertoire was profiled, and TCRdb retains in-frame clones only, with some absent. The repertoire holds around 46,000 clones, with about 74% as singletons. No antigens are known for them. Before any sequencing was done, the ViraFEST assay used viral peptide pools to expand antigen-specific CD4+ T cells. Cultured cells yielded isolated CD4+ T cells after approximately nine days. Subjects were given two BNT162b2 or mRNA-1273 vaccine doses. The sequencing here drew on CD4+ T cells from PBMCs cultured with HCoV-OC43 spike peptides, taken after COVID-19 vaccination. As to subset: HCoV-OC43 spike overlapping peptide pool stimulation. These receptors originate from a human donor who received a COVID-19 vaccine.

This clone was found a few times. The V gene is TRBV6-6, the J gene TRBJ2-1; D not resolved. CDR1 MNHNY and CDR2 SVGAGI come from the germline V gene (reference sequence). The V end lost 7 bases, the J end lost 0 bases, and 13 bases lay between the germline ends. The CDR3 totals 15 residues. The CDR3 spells CASTLEQSSYNEQFF. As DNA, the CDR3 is TGTGCCAGCACCTTAGAGCAAAGCTCCTACAATGAGCAGTTCTTC.

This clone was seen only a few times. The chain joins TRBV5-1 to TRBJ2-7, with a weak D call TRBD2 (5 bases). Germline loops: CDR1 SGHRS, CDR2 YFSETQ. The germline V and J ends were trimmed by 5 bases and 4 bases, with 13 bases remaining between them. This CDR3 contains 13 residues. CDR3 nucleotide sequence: TGCGCCAGCAGAGTGGGAGCTTTGTACGAGCAGTACTTC. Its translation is CASRVGALYEQYF.

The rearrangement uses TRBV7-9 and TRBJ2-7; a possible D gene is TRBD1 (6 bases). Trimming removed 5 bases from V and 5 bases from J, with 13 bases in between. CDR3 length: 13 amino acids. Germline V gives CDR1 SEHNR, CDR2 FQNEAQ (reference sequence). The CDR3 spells CASSTRQVNEQYF. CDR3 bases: TGTGCCAGCAGCACCCGACAGGTAAACGAGCAGTACTTC.

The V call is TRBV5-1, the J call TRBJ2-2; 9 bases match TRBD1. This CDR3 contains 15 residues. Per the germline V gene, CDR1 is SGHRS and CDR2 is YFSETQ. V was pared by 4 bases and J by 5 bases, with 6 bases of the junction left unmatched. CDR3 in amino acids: CASSAGQGITGELFF. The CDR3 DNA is TGCGCCAGCAGCGCAGGACAGGGGATTACCGGGGAGCTGTTTTTT.

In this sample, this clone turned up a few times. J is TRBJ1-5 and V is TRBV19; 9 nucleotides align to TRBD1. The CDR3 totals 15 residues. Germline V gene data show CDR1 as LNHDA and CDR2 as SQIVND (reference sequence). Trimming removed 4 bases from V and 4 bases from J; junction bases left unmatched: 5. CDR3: CASSRGQGGNQPQHF. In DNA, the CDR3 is TGTGCCAGTAGTAGGGGACAGGGTGGTAATCAGCCCCAGCATTTT.

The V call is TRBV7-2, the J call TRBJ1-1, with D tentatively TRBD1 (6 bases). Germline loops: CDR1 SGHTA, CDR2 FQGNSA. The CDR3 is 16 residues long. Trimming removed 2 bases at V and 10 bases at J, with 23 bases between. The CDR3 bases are TGTGCCAGCAGCTTATCGGTCACGCAGGGGCATTGGCGAGCTTTCTTT. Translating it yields CASSLSVTQGHWRAFF.

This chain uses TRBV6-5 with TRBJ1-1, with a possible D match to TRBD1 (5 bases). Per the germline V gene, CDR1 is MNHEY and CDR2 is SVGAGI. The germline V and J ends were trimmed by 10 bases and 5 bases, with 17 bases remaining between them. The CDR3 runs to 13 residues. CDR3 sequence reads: CATRRRGETEAFF. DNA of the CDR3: TGTGCCACCAGGAGGAGGGGAGAAACTGAAGCTTTCTTT.

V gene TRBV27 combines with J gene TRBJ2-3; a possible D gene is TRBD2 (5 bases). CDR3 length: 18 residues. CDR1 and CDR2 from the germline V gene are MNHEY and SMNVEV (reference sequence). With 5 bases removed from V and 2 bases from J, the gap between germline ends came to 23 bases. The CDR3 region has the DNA TGTGCCAGCAGTCGTCAGCTACGTGGACTTTTACACACAGATACGCAGTATTTT. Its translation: CASSRQLRGLLHTDTQYF.

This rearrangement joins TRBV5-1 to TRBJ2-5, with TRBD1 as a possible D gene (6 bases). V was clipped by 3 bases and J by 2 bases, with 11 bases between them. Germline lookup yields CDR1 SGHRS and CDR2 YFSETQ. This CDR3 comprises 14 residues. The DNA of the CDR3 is TGCGCCAGCAGCTCTGGGCAGGGGCAAGAGACCCAGTACTTC. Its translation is CASSSGQGQETQYF.

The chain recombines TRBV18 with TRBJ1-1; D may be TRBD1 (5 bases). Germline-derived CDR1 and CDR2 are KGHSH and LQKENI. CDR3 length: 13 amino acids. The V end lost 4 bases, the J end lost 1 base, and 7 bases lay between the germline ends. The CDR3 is CASSRDENTEAFF. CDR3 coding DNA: TGTGCCAGCTCACGGGACGAGAACACTGAAGCTTTCTTT.

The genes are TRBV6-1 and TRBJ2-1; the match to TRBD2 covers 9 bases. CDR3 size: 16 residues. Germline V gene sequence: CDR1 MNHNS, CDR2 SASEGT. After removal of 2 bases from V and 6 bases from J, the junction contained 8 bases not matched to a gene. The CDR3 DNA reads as TGTGCCAGCAGTGAAACCGGGCTAGCGGGAACCAATGAGCAGTTCTTC. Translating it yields CASSETGLAGTNEQFF.

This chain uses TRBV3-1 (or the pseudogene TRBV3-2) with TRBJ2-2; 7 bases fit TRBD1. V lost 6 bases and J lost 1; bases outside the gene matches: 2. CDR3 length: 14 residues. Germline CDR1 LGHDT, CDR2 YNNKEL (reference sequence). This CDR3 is CASRWTGNTGELFF. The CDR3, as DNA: TGTGCCAGCAGGTGGACAGGGAACACCGGGGAGCTGTTTTTT.

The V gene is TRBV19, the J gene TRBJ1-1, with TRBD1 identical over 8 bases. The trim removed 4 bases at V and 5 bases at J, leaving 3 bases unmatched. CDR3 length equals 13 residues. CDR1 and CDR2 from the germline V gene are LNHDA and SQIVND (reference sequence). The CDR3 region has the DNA TGTGCCAGTAGTACCAGGGGGCTTACTGAAGCTTTCTTT. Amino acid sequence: CASSTRGLTEAFF.

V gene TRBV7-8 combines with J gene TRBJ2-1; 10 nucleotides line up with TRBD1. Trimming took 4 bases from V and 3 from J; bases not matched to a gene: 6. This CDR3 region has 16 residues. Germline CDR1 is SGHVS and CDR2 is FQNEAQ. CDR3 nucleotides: TGTGCCAGCAGCTCAAGGGACAGGGGCAACTACAATGAGCAGTTCTTC. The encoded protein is CASSSRDRGNYNEQFF.

The chain's CDR3 is CASSLQGDDGYTF. In DNA form, the CDR3 reads TGCGCCAGCAGCTTACAGGGGGACGATGGCTACACCTTC. The chain recombines TRBV5-1 with TRBJ1-2; 8 nucleotides match TRBD1. The V gene end was trimmed by 2 bases and the J gene end by 6 bases; junction bases not matched to a gene: 3. Germline V gives CDR1 SGHRS, CDR2 YFSETQ. This CDR3 region has 13 residues.

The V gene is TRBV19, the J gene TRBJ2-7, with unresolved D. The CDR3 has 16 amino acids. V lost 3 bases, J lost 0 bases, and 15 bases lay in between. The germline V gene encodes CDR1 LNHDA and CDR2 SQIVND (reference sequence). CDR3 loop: CASSIGIRTGSYEQYF. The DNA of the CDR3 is TGTGCCAGTAGTATCGGCATCAGGACGGGCTCCTACGAGCAGTACTTC.

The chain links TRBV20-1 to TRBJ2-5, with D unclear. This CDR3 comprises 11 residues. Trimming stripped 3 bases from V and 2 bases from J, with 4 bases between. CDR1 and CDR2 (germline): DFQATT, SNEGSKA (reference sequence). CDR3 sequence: CSASWQETQYF. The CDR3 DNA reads TGCAGTGCTAGCTGGCAAGAGACCCAGTACTTC.

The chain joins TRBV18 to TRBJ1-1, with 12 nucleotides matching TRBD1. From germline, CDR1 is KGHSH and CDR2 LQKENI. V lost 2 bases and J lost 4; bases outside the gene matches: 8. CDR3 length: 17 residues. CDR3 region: CASSPVGTGGVGTEAFF. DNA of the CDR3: TGTGCCAGCTCACCAGTCGGGACAGGGGGCGTTGGCACTGAAGCTTTCTTT.

Here the CDR3 reads CASSGQAATNEKLFF. The CDR3, as DNA: TGTGCCAGCAGTGGGCAGGCGGCAACTAATGAAAAACTGTTTTTT. The V call is TRBV2, the J call TRBJ1-4; D is unclear. The V and J ends lost 4 bases and 0 bases respectively, with 9 bases between them. Germline V lookup: CDR1 SNHLY, CDR2 FYNNEI. This CDR3 region has 15 residues.

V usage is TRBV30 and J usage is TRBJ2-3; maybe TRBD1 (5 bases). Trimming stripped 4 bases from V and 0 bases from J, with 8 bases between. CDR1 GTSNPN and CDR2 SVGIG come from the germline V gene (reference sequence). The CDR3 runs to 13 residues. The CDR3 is CAWTGLSTDTQYF. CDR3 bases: TGTGCCTGGACAGGGCTCAGCACAGATACGCAGTATTTT.

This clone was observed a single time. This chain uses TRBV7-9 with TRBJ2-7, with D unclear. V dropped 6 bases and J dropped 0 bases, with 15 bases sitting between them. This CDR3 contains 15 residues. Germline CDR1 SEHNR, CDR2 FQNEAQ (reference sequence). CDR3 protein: CASRPSGGSSYEQYF. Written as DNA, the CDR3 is TGTGCCAGCAGACCCTCTGGCGGAAGCTCCTACGAGCAGTACTTC.

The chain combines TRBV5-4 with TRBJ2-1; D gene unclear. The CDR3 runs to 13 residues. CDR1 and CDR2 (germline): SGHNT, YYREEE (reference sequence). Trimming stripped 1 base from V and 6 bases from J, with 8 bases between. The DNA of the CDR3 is TGTGCCAGCAGCTTGAGCGAACTCAATGAGCAGTTCTTC. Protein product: CASSLSELNEQFF.

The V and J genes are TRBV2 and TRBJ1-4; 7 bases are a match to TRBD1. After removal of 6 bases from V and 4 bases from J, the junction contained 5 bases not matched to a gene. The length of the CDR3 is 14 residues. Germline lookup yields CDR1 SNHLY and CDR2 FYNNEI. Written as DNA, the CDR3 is TGTGCCAGCAGGGGGGACAGAATTAATGAAAAACTGTTTTTT. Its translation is CASRGDRINEKLFF. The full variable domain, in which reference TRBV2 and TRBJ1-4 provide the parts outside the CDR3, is EPEVTQTPSHQVTQMGQEVILRCVPISNHLYFYWYRQILGQKVEFLVSFYNNEISEKSEIFDDQFSVERPDGSNFTLKIRSTKLEDSAMYFCASRGDRINEKLFFGSGTQLSVL.

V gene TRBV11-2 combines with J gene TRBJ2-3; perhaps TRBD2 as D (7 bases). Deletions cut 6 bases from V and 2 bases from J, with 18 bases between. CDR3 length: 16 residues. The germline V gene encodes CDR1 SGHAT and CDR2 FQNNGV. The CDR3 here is CASRPGRGRPTDTQYF. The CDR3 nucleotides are TGTGCCAGCAGGCCTGGGCGGGGGCGGCCCACAGATACGCAGTATTTT.